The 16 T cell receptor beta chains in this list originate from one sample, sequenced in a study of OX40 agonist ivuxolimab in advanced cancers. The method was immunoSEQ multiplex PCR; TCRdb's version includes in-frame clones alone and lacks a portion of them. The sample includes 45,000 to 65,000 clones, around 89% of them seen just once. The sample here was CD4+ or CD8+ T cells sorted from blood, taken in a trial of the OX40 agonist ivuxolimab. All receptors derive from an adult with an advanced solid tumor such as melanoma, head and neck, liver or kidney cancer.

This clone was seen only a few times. The CDR3 loop is CASSPQLGGHRETQYF. In DNA, the CDR3 is TGTGCCAGCAGTCCCCAGCTCGGGGGCCATCGAGAGACCCAGTACTTC. The chain couples TRBV28 to TRBJ2-5; D may match TRBD1 or TRBD2 (6 bases each). The germline V and J ends were trimmed by 5 bases and 4 bases, with 20 bases remaining between them. Germline loops: CDR1 MDHEN, CDR2 SYDVKM. CDR3 length: 16 amino acids.

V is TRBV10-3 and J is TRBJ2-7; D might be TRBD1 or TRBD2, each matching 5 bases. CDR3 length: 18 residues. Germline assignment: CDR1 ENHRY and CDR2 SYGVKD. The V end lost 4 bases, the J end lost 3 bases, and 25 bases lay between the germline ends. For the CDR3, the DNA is TGTGCCATCAGTGCACAGGTGCAAAAGGAGGTTTGGTTCTACGAGCAGTACTTC. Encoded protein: CAISAQVQKEVWFYEQYF.

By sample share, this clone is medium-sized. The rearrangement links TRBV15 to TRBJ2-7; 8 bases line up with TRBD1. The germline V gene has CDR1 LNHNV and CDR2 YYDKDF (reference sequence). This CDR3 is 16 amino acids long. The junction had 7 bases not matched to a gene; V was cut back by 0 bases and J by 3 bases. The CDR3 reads CATSRDEGTGSYEQYF. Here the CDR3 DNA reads TGTGCCACCAGCAGAGATGAGGGGACAGGTAGCTACGAGCAGTACTTC.

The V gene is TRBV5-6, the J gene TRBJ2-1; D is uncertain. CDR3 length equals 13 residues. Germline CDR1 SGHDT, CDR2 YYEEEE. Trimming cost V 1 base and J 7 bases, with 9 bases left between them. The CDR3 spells CASSLIATNEQFF. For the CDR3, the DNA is TGTGCCAGCAGCTTGATTGCTACTAATGAGCAGTTCTTC.

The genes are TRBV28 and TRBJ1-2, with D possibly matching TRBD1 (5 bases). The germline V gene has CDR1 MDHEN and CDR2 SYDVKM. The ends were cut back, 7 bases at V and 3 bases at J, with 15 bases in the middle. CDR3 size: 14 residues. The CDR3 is CASNSGKGYYGYTF. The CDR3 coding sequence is TGTGCCAGCAATTCAGGGAAGGGATACTATGGCTACACCTTC.

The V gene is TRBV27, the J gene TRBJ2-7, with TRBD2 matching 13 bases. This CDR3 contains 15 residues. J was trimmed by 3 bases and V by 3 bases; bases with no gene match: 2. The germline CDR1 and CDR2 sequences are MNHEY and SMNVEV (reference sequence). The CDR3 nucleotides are TGTGCCAGCAGTTTCGGGACTAGCGGGGTCTACGAGCAGTACTTC. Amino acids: CASSFGTSGVYEQYF.

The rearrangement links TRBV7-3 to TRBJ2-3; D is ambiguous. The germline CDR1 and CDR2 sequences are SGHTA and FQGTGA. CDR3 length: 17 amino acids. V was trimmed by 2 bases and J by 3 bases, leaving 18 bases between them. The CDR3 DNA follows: TGTGCCAGCAGCTTAGAGATCGGACCCCCAACAACAGATACGCAGTATTTT. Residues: CASSLEIGPPTTDTQYF.

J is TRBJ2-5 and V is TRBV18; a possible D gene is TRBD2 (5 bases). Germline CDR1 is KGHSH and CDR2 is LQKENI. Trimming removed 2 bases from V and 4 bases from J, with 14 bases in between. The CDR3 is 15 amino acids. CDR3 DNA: TGTGCCAGCTCACCAGATCGGGGTGTCGCAGAGACCCAGTACTTC. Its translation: CASSPDRGVAETQYF.

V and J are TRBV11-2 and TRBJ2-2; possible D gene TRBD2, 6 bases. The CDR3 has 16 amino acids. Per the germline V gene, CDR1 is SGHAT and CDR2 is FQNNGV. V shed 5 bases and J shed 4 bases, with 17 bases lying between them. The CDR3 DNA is TGTGCCAGCAGCGTAACCCCGGGGGTAGGCACCGGGGAGCTGTTTTTT. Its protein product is CASSVTPGVGTGELFF.

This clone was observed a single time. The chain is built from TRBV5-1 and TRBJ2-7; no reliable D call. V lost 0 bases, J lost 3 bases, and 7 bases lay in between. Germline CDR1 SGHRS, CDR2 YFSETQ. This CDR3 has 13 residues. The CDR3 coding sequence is TGCGCCAGCAGCTTGGCGGACGGCTACGAGCAGTACTTC. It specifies CASSLADGYEQYF.

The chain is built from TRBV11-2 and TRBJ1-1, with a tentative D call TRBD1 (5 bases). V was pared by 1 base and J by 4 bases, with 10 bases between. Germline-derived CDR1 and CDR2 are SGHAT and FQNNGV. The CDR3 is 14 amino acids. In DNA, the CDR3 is TGTGCCAGCAGCTTAGCAGGACACCCCACTGAAGCTTTCTTT. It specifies CASSLAGHPTEAFF.

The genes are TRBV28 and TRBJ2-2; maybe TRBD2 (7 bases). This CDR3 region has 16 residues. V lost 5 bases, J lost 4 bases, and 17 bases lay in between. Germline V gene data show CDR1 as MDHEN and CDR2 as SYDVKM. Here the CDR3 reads CASSPPLGGPTGELFF. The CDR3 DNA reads TGTGCCAGCAGTCCGCCTCTCGGGGGGCCCACCGGGGAGCTGTTTTTT.

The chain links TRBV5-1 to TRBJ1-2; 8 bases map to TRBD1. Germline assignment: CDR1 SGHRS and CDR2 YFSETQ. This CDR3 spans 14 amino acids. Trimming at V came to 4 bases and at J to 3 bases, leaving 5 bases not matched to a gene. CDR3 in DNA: TGCGCCAGCAGCAAGGACAGGGTCGACTATGGCTACACCTTC. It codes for CASSKDRVDYGYTF.

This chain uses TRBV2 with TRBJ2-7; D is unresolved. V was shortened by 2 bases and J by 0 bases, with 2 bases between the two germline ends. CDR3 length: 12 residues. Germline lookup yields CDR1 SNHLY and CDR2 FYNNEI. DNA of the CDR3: TGTGCCAGCAGTGAAACCTCCTACGAGCAGTACTTC. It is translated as CASSETSYEQYF.

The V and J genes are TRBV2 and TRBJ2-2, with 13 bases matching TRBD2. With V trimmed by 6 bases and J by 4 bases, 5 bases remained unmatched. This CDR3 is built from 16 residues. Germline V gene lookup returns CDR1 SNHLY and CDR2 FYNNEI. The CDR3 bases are TGTGCCAGCAGACCAGGGACTAGCGGGGTCACCGGGGAGCTGTTTTTT. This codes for CASRPGTSGVTGELFF. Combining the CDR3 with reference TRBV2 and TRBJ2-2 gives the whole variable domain EPEVTQTPSHQVTQMGQEVILRCVPISNHLYFYWYRQILGQKVEFLVSFYNNEISEKSEIFDDQFSVERPDGSNFTLKIRSTKLEDSAMYFCASRPGTSGVTGELFFGEGSRLTVL.

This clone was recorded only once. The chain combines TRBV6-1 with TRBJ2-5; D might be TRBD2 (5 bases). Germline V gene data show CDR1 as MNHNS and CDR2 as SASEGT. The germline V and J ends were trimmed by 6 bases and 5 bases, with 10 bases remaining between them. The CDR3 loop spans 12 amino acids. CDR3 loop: CASRAGGETQYF. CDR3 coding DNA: TGTGCCAGCAGGGCGGGTGGGGAGACCCAGTACTTC.